These T cell receptor beta chains were read from a single sample in a study of blood T cell repertoires in COVID-19. The assay was immunoSEQ multiplex PCR, and TCRdb's table has in-frame clones only and misses some. The data show 120,000 or so clones, with over 75% seen just once and roughly 10% held by the top ten. The sample taken for sequencing was peripheral blood. These receptors were collected from a man aged 55-75 years with acute or convalescent COVID-19. Each CDR3 is given with its conserved first and last residue. A D gene is named only where the DNA matches it firmly. Part of the rows lack a size; the others show once, few, many or a class for expanded clones.

V gene: TRBV2
CDR3 length: 15
D gene: .
J gene: TRBJ1-3
clone size: .
CDR3 protein: CASSLTYYSGNTIYF
CDR3 DNA: TGTGCCAGCAGCCTTACATACTACTCTGGAAACACCATATATTTT

V gene: TRBV2
CDR3 length: 15
D gene: .
J gene: TRBJ2-5
clone size: .
CDR3 protein: CASSYGGAYQETQYF
CDR3 DNA: TGTGCCAGTTCCTACGGCGGGGCATACCAAGAGACCCAGTACTTC

V gene: TRBV5-1
CDR3 length: 14
D gene: .
J gene: TRBJ2-5
clone size: .
CDR3 protein: CASSPSGEQETQYF
CDR3 DNA: TGCGCCAGCAGCCCGAGCGGTGAGCAAGAGACCCAGTACTTC

V gene: TRBV9
CDR3 length: 16
D gene: TRBD1
J gene: TRBJ1-2
clone size: .
CDR3 protein: CASSAGQGAPGYGYTF
CDR3 DNA: TGTGCCAGCAGCGCGGGACAGGGGGCACCAGGCTATGGCTACACCTTC

V gene: TRBV20-1
CDR3 length: 10
D gene: .
J gene: TRBJ2-7
clone size: .
CDR3 protein: CSAWTAEQYF
CDR3 DNA: TGCAGTGCCTGGACAGCCGAGCAGTACTTC

V gene: TRBV10-3
CDR3 length: 14
D gene: .
J gene: TRBJ2-3
clone size: .
CDR3 protein: CATQDKGGTDTQYF
CDR3 DNA: TGTGCCACCCAGGACAAAGGAGGCACAGATACGCAGTATTTT

V gene: TRBV29-1
CDR3 length: 13
D gene: TRBD1
J gene: TRBJ1-5
clone size: .
CDR3 protein: CSVKDRGPQPQHF
CDR3 DNA: TGCAGCGTCAAGGACAGGGGGCCTCAGCCCCAGCATTTT

V gene: TRBV19
CDR3 length: 14
D gene: .
J gene: TRBJ1-1
clone size: .
CDR3 protein: CASSWGEVWTEAFF
CDR3 DNA: TGTGCCAGTAGTTGGGGGGAGGTATGGACTGAAGCTTTCTTT

V gene: TRBV24-1
CDR3 length: 17
D gene: TRBD1
J gene: TRBJ2-2
clone size: .
CDR3 protein: CATSSHPGTGGFGELFF
CDR3 DNA: TGTGCCACCAGTTCCCACCCCGGGACAGGGGGCTTCGGGGAGCTGTTTTTT

V gene: TRBV24-1
CDR3 length: 14
D gene: TRBD1
J gene: TRBJ2-7
clone size: .
CDR3 protein: CATSDSTGDPGQYF
CDR3 DNA: TGTGCCACCAGTGACTCTACAGGGGACCCCGGGCAGTACTTC

V gene: TRBV19
CDR3 length: 16
D gene: TRBD2
J gene: TRBJ2-2
clone size: few
CDR3 protein: CASSLRTSRHTGELFF
CDR3 DNA: TGTGCCAGTAGTCTCAGGACTAGCCGACACACCGGGGAGCTGTTTTTT

V gene: TRBV27
CDR3 length: 14
D gene: .
J gene: TRBJ2-7
clone size: .
CDR3 protein: CASSLSFLSYEQYF
CDR3 DNA: TGTGCCAGCAGTTTATCGTTCCTTTCCTACGAGCAGTACTTC

V gene: TRBV19
CDR3 length: 14
D gene: TRBD2
J gene: TRBJ2-3
clone size: once
CDR3 protein: CASSVRLATDTQYF
CDR3 DNA: TGTGCCAGTAGTGTTAGACTAGCCACAGATACGCAGTATTTT

V gene: TRBV18
CDR3 length: 16
D gene: .
J gene: TRBJ1-6
clone size: .
CDR3 protein: CASSPLDRIYNSPLHF
CDR3 DNA: TGTGCCAGCTCACCGTTAGACAGGATCTATAATTCACCCCTCCACTTT

V gene: TRBV28
CDR3 length: 15
D gene: .
J gene: TRBJ2-2
clone size: .
CDR3 protein: CASSSPSLNTGELFF
CDR3 DNA: TGTGCCAGCAGTTCTCCGAGCTTAAACACCGGGGAGCTGTTTTTT

V gene: TRBV5-1
CDR3 length: 15
D gene: TRBD1
J gene: TRBJ1-6
clone size: .
CDR3 protein: CASSPWTGINSPLHF
CDR3 DNA: TGCGCCAGCAGCCCCTGGACAGGGATAAATTCACCCCTCCACTTT

V gene: TRBV9
CDR3 length: 14
D gene: TRBD2
J gene: TRBJ2-3
clone size: once
CDR3 protein: CASSEAGGTDTQYF
CDR3 DNA: TGTGCCAGCAGCGAAGCGGGAGGCACAGATACGCAGTATTTT

V gene: TRBV6-5
CDR3 length: 14
D gene: TRBD1
J gene: TRBJ1-1
clone size: .
CDR3 protein: CASSPGGGRTEAFF
CDR3 DNA: TGTGCCAGCAGTCCTGGAGGGGGCAGGACTGAAGCTTTCTTT

V gene: TRBV11-3
CDR3 length: 15
D gene: TRBD2
J gene: TRBJ2-7
clone size: .
CDR3 protein: CASSPGTSGIGEQYF
CDR3 DNA: TGTGCCAGCAGCCCGGGGACTAGCGGGATAGGCGAGCAGTACTTC

V gene: TRBV30
CDR3 length: 15
D gene: .
J gene: TRBJ2-7
clone size: .
CDR3 protein: CALKPPGKTSYEQYF
CDR3 DNA: TGTGCCTTGAAGCCCCCGGGTAAAACCTCCTACGAGCAGTACTTC

V gene: TRBV5-1
CDR3 length: 11
D gene: .
J gene: TRBJ2-1
clone size: .
CDR3 protein: CASSLGTFSFF
CDR3 DNA: TGCGCCAGCAGCTTAGGGACTTTCTCGTTCTTC

V gene: TRBV28
CDR3 length: 15
D gene: TRBD2
J gene: TRBJ2-7
clone size: .
CDR3 protein: CASSLYAGDSYEQYF
CDR3 DNA: TGTGCCAGCAGTTTATATGCGGGAGACTCCTACGAGCAGTACTTC

V gene: TRBV5-1
CDR3 length: 15
D gene: TRBD1
J gene: TRBJ2-5
clone size: .
CDR3 protein: CASSINTGAQETQYF
CDR3 DNA: TGCGCCAGCAGCATCAACACAGGGGCCCAAGAGACCCAGTACTTC

V gene: TRBV30
CDR3 length: 15
D gene: TRBD1
J gene: TRBJ2-7
clone size: .
CDR3 protein: CAWSPGTGVTYEQYF
CDR3 DNA: TGTGCCTGGAGCCCCGGGACAGGGGTTACCTACGAGCAGTACTTC

V gene: TRBV9
CDR3 length: 14
D gene: TRBD2
J gene: TRBJ2-2
clone size: .
CDR3 protein: CASSPPSGAGELFF
CDR3 DNA: TGTGCCAGCAGCCCGCCTAGCGGGGCCGGGGAGCTGTTTTTT

V gene: TRBV7-2
CDR3 length: 14
D gene: TRBD1
J gene: TRBJ1-2
clone size: .
CDR3 protein: CASSLGQGNYGYTF
CDR3 DNA: TGTGCCAGCAGCCTAGGACAGGGTAACTATGGCTACACCTTC

V gene: TRBV15
CDR3 length: 14
D gene: TRBD1
J gene: TRBJ1-6
clone size: .
CDR3 protein: CATSTDRGNSPLHF
CDR3 DNA: TGTGCCACCAGCACGGACAGGGGAAATTCACCCCTCCACTTT

V gene: TRBV28
CDR3 length: 12
D gene: .
J gene: TRBJ1-2
clone size: .
CDR3 protein: CASSLREGGYTF
CDR3 DNA: TGTGCCAGCAGTTTAAGGGAGGGTGGCTACACCTTC

V gene: TRBV2
CDR3 length: 13
D gene: .
J gene: TRBJ2-2
clone size: once
CDR3 protein: CASSDNSYGELFF
CDR3 DNA: TGTGCCAGCAGTGACAACAGTTACGGGGAGCTGTTTTTT

V gene: TRBV30
CDR3 length: 15
D gene: TRBD1
J gene: TRBJ1-3
clone size: .
CDR3 protein: CAWSPGTGPGNTIYF
CDR3 DNA: TGTGCCTGGAGTCCCGGGACAGGCCCTGGAAACACCATATATTTT

V gene: TRBV10-1
CDR3 length: 13
D gene: .
J gene: TRBJ2-5
clone size: once
CDR3 protein: CASSESAEETQYF
CDR3 DNA: TGCGCCAGCAGTGAGAGCGCGGAAGAGACCCAGTACTTC

V gene: TRBV2
CDR3 length: 14
D gene: .
J gene: TRBJ2-2
clone size: .
CDR3 protein: CASMLGRNTGELFF
CDR3 DNA: TGTGCCAGCATGCTGGGCAGAAACACCGGGGAGCTGTTTTTT

V gene: TRBV5-1
CDR3 length: 15
D gene: .
J gene: TRBJ1-3
clone size: .
CDR3 protein: CASSMGGLSGNTIYF
CDR3 DNA: TGCGCCAGCAGCATGGGCGGCCTCTCTGGAAACACCATATATTTT

V gene: TRBV6-5
CDR3 length: 14
D gene: .
J gene: TRBJ2-1
clone size: .
CDR3 protein: CASTSTQLYNEQFF
CDR3 DNA: TGTGCCAGCACTAGCACCCAACTCTACAATGAGCAGTTCTTC

V gene: TRBV30
CDR3 length: 16
D gene: TRBD2
J gene: TRBJ2-2
clone size: .
CDR3 protein: CAFFSRLAGKPGELFF
CDR3 DNA: TGTGCCTTCTTCTCCAGACTAGCGGGAAAGCCCGGGGAGCTGTTTTTT

V gene: TRBV28
CDR3 length: 15
D gene: TRBD1
J gene: TRBJ1-5
clone size: few
CDR3 protein: CASRLQGQGNQPQHF
CDR3 DNA: TGTGCCAGCAGGCTCCAGGGACAGGGCAATCAGCCCCAGCATTTT

V gene: TRBV27
CDR3 length: 14
D gene: .
J gene: TRBJ1-1
clone size: .
CDR3 protein: CASSLLGGDTEAFF
CDR3 DNA: TGTGCCAGCAGTTTATTGGGAGGGGACACTGAAGCTTTCTTT

V gene: TRBV30
CDR3 length: 13
D gene: TRBD1
J gene: TRBJ1-1
clone size: .
CDR3 protein: CAWRTGVNTEAFF
CDR3 DNA: TGTGCCTGGCGGACAGGCGTGAACACTGAAGCTTTCTTT

V gene: TRBV2
CDR3 length: 12
D gene: .
J gene: TRBJ1-2
clone size: .
CDR3 protein: CASRDNHYGYTF
CDR3 DNA: TGTGCCAGCAGAGACAACCACTATGGCTACACCTTC

V gene: TRBV6-6
CDR3 length: 20
D gene: .
J gene: TRBJ2-1
clone size: once
CDR3 protein: CASSQRPGLKGAGSYNEQFF
CDR3 DNA: TGTGCCAGCAGTCAGCGACCGGGACTCAAGGGCGCGGGTTCCTACAATGAGCAGTTCTTC

V gene: TRBV6-5
CDR3 length: 15
D gene: .
J gene: TRBJ1-3
clone size: .
CDR3 protein: CASAPLGLTGNTIYF
CDR3 DNA: TGTGCCAGCGCCCCTTTGGGACTTACTGGAAACACCATATATTTT

V gene: TRBV5-1
CDR3 length: 14
D gene: .
J gene: TRBJ2-7
clone size: few
CDR3 protein: CASSLDGQPYEQYF
CDR3 DNA: TGCGCCAGCAGCTTGGACGGACAGCCCTACGAGCAGTACTTC

V gene: TRBV6-1
CDR3 length: 11
D gene: .
J gene: TRBJ1-4
clone size: .
CDR3 protein: CASSERGKLFF
CDR3 DNA: TGTGCCAGCAGTGAACGGGGGAAACTGTTTTTT

V gene: TRBV5-4
CDR3 length: 14
D gene: .
J gene: TRBJ2-6
clone size: .
CDR3 protein: CASSLRVGANVLTF
CDR3 DNA: TGTGCCAGCAGCTTACGGGTTGGGGCCAACGTCCTGACTTTC

V gene: TRBV30
CDR3 length: 15
D gene: TRBD2
J gene: TRBJ2-2
clone size: .
CDR3 protein: CAWSGLAGDTGELFF
CDR3 DNA: TGTGCCTGGAGTGGGCTAGCGGGGGACACCGGGGAGCTGTTTTTT

V gene: TRBV24-1
CDR3 length: 14
D gene: TRBD1
J gene: TRBJ2-2
clone size: .
CDR3 protein: CATSGQGYTGELFF
CDR3 DNA: TGTGCCACCTCAGGACAGGGCTACACCGGGGAGCTGTTTTTT

V gene: TRBV5-5
CDR3 length: 17
D gene: TRBD2
J gene: TRBJ2-5
clone size: .
CDR3 protein: CASSPYNGGSGGETQYF
CDR3 DNA: TGTGCCAGCAGCCCATATAATGGCGGGAGTGGAGGAGAGACCCAGTACTTC

V gene: TRBV2
CDR3 length: 13
D gene: .
J gene: TRBJ1-2
clone size: .
CDR3 protein: CASRFGGAGGYTF
CDR3 DNA: TGTGCCAGCAGGTTCGGCGGCGCTGGCGGCTACACCTTC

V gene: TRBV19
CDR3 length: 15
D gene: TRBD2
J gene: TRBJ2-4
clone size: .
CDR3 protein: CASTPMGGAKNIQYF
CDR3 DNA: TGTGCCAGTACCCCTATGGGAGGGGCCAAAAACATTCAGTACTTC

V gene: TRBV18
CDR3 length: 16
D gene: .
J gene: TRBJ2-1
clone size: .
CDR3 protein: CASSERRDQTYNEQFF
CDR3 DNA: TGTGCCAGCTCAGAACGGCGGGACCAAACCTACAATGAGCAGTTCTTC

V gene: TRBV5-1
CDR3 length: 15
D gene: .
J gene: TRBJ1-3
clone size: .
CDR3 protein: CASSLTGYSGNTIYF
CDR3 DNA: TGCGCCAGCAGCTTAACAGGTTACTCTGGAAACACCATATATTTT

V gene: TRBV9
CDR3 length: 14
D gene: .
J gene: TRBJ1-1
clone size: .
CDR3 protein: CASSSHTGNTEAFF
CDR3 DNA: TGTGCCAGCAGCTCCCATACAGGGAACACTGAAGCTTTCTTT

V gene: TRBV19
CDR3 length: 16
D gene: TRBD1
J gene: TRBJ1-2
clone size: .
CDR3 protein: CASSRQGGVIDYGYTF
CDR3 DNA: TGTGCCAGTAGTCGACAGGGCGGTGTAATCGACTATGGCTACACCTTC

V gene: TRBV10-2
CDR3 length: 13
D gene: .
J gene: TRBJ1-1
clone size: .
CDR3 protein: CASSETGNTEAFF
CDR3 DNA: TGCGCCAGCAGTGAGACAGGGAACACTGAAGCTTTCTTT

V gene: TRBV7-9
CDR3 length: 15
D gene: .
J gene: TRBJ1-2
clone size: once
CDR3 protein: CASSSGISVGYGYTF
CDR3 DNA: TGTGCCAGCAGCTCAGGGATTTCGGTGGGATATGGCTACACCTTC

V gene: TRBV27
CDR3 length: 15
D gene: TRBD2
J gene: TRBJ2-2
clone size: .
CDR3 protein: CASSLGSGGTGELFF
CDR3 DNA: TGTGCCAGCAGTTTGGGTAGCGGGGGCACCGGGGAGCTGTTTTTT